This T cell receptor (beta chain) was recovered during a study of T-cell memory formation after mild COVID-19. This clonotype was observed a few times. No antigen is known for it. The junction differs from germline at one of its ends, possibly a read error. Each CDR3 protein gets one entry after TCRdb re-called the 5' RACE reads with MiXCR. The table records approximately 410,000 distinct CDR3 sequences, about 25% of them present only once. Study results and caveats: Clones that shrank (day 15 to 85) were balanced CD4/CD8, whereas later expanders leaned CD4+. The main location of contracting CD4+ clones was CM and EM, and that of contracting CD8+ clones was EMRA.

CDR3 length: 13 residues. Per germline, CDR1 SGHRS and CDR2 YFSETQ. The sample was PBMCs or a T cell subset sorted from them (not recorded which). This receptor was obtained from an adult woman who had mild COVID-19 (a few samples of this study predate the infection). Cell type and time point are not known. J is TRBJ2-3 and V is TRBV5-1, with 8 nucleotides matching TRBD1. CDR3 nucleotides: TGCGCCAGCATCGGACAGGGTTCAGATACGCGGTATTTT. It yields the protein CASIGQGSDTRYF.